These 31 T cell receptor beta chains originate from one sample sequenced in a study of CD8+CD57+ T cells in acquired aplastic anemia. The TCR beta profiling, which covered VDJ combination and CDR3 sequence, was carried out using genomic DNA as the template. TCRdb reanalysed the reads using MiXCR and keeps one entry per CDR3 protein. The data contain around 130,000 distinct CDR3 sequences, 55% to 60% of them singletons. The sequenced patients had an expansion of CD8+CD57+ cells seen by flow cytometry. Sample: sorted CD4+, CD8+, or CD8+CD57+ T cells (not recorded which) from PBMCs. These receptors were obtained from a human donor with aplastic anemia.

This chain uses TRBV2 with TRBJ1-2; 10 nucleotides agree with TRBD1. CDR1 is SNHLY, CDR2 FYNNEI, per germline. After removal of 4 bases from V and 6 bases from J, the junction contained 8 bases not matched to a gene. The CDR3 is 15 residues long. The CDR3 sequence: CASSVNYGTGDGYTF. The CDR3 coding sequence is TGTGCCAGCAGTGTAAACTATGGGACAGGGGATGGCTACACCTTC.

Note on this clonotype: The junction differs from germline at one of its ends, possibly a read error. The chain recombines TRBV7-2 with TRBJ1-5; no firm D call. The CDR3 totals 13 residues. Germline loops: CDR1 SGHTA, CDR2 FQGNSA. CDR3 nucleotide sequence: TGCGCCGGCAGTGTTTATAGCAATCAGCCCCAGCATTTT. Translation gives CAGSVYSNQPQHF.

V and J are TRBV19 and TRBJ2-1, with TRBD2 matching 9 bases. Germline trimming cut 6 bases from V and 8 bases from J; bases unmatched to any gene: 11. The germline V gene has CDR1 LNHDA and CDR2 SQIVND (reference sequence). The length of the CDR3 is 15 residues. The CDR3 is CASRLGVAGVDEQFF. CDR3 nucleotide sequence: TGTGCCAGTAGACTCGGAGTAGCGGGAGTTGATGAGCAGTTCTTC.

The J gene is TRBJ2-3, the V gene TRBV24-1; 10 bases match TRBD2. V shed 4 bases, J shed 2 bases, and the junction held 5 bases outside the gene matches. The germline gives CDR1 KGHDR, CDR2 SFDVKD. The CDR3 has 16 amino acids. The CDR3 region has the DNA TGTGCCACCAGTGAGATGACTAGCGGGCACACAGATACGCAGTATTTT. It specifies CATSEMTSGHTDTQYF.

This chain joins TRBV10-3 and TRBJ1-6; D uncertain. Germline V gives CDR1 ENHRY, CDR2 SYGVKD. V dropped 4 bases and J dropped 6 bases, with 7 bases sitting between them. The CDR3 totals 13 residues. The CDR3 sequence: CAISAQPNSPLHF. The CDR3 DNA sequence: TGTGCCATCAGTGCACAGCCTAATTCACCCCTCCACTTT.

J is TRBJ2-6 and V is TRBV2; D perhaps matches TRBD1 (6 bases). Germline lookup yields CDR1 SNHLY and CDR2 FYNNEI. Trimming took 6 bases from V and 4 from J, leaving 10 bases between them. The CDR3 spans 14 residues. The CDR3 nucleotides are TGTGCCAGCAGCCCAGGGACAGGGGCCAACGTCCTGACTTTC. It encodes CASSPGTGANVLTF.

Worth noting for this clonotype: Being one base from a much bigger clone, this may be a read error. Because the CDR3 is missing its conserved closing phenylalanine or tryptophan, this is likely a read error. The chain's CDR3 is CASSVQGTKEPQHL. As DNA, the CDR3 is TGTGCCAGCAGCGTACAGGGGACTAAGGAGCCCCAGCATCTT. The chain recombines TRBV9 with TRBJ1-5, with D perhaps matching TRBD1 (6 bases). The CDR3 totals 14 residues. V was clipped by 1 base and J by 8 bases, with 13 bases between them. Per germline, CDR1 SGDLS and CDR2 YYNGEE.

This clonotype was seen repeatedly, ten times or more. The gene calls are TRBV7-2 and TRBJ2-7; D call uncertain. The germline V gene has CDR1 SGHTA and CDR2 FQGNSA. There are 14 residues in the CDR3. V was clipped by 3 bases and J by 2 bases, with 11 bases between them. CDR3 in amino acids: CASSFGRSPYEQYF. DNA for the CDR3: TGTGCCAGCAGCTTCGGCAGGTCCCCCTACGAGCAGTACTTC. The full variable domain, rest sourced from reference TRBV7-2 and TRBJ2-7, is GAGVSQSPSNKVTEKGKDVELRCDPISGHTALYWYRQSLGQGLEFLIYFQGNSAPDKSGLPSDRFSAERTGGSVSTLTIQRTQQEDSAVYLCASSFGRSPYEQYFGPGTRLTVT.

The rearrangement uses TRBV12-3 or TRBV12-4 and TRBJ2-2; 9 bases are a match to TRBD1. The CDR3 consists of 14 residues. The junction had 19 bases not matched to a gene; V was cut back by 11 bases and J by 15 bases. CDR3 in amino acids: CAGHRDRDPEDVFF. In DNA, the CDR3 is TGTGCCGGACACCGGGACAGGGATCCAGAGGACGTGTTTTTT.

This clonotype occurred a few times. The V call is TRBV20-1, the J call TRBJ1-4; the D is unclear. V was shortened by 0 bases and J by 0 bases, with 14 bases between the two germline ends. From germline, CDR1 is DFQATT and CDR2 SNEGSKA (reference sequence). The CDR3 sequence is 17 residues long. CDR3 region: CSARDAGRQATNEKLFF. For the CDR3, the DNA is TGCAGTGCTAGAGATGCAGGCAGACAAGCAACTAATGAAAAACTGTTTTTT.

This clonotype was seen only a few times. V usage is TRBV27 and J usage is TRBJ1-1; 7 bases are a match to TRBD1. Trimming at V came to 3 bases and at J to 4 bases, leaving 2 bases not matched to a gene. The CDR3 loop spans 13 amino acids. Germline V gene sequence: CDR1 MNHEY, CDR2 SMNVEV (reference sequence). The CDR3 here is CASSLDRSTEAFF. The CDR3 DNA is TGTGCCAGCAGTTTGGACAGGAGCACTGAAGCTTTCTTT.

The table lists this clonotype with many counts. This chain uses TRBV7-2 with TRBJ2-7; 8 bases agree with TRBD2. Germline CDR1 reads SGHTA; CDR2 reads FQGNSA. The CDR3 extends over 15 amino acids. Trimming took 2 bases from V and 5 from J; bases not matched to a gene: 8. Here the CDR3 DNA reads TGTGCCAGCAGCTTATTGGCGGGGGGTGGCAACGAGCAGTACTTC. This encodes CASSLLAGGGNEQYF.

The chain carries TRBV5-1 and TRBJ2-7; D call uncertain. Trimming took off 0 bases at V and 5 bases at J, with 6 bases between the two ends. Per germline, CDR1 SGHRS and CDR2 YFSETQ. This CDR3 has 12 residues. The CDR3 protein is CASSLAGNEQYF. The CDR3 DNA reads TGCGCCAGCAGCTTGGCTGGGAACGAGCAGTACTTC.

This clonotype came up once. CDR3 loop: CSVEPENTGELFF. CDR3 nucleotide sequence: TGCAGCGTTGAACCAGAGAACACCGGGGAGCTGTTTTTT. The chain combines TRBV29-1 with TRBJ2-2; D unclear. V lost 2 bases to trimming and J lost 1 base, with 5 bases between them. CDR3 size: 13 residues. Germline-derived CDR1 and CDR2 are SQVTM and ANQGSEA.

V usage is TRBV20-1 and J usage is TRBJ1-2; 8 nucleotides align to TRBD1. The germline CDR1 and CDR2 sequences are DFQATT and SNEGSKA (reference sequence). V was clipped by 2 bases and J by 0 bases; unmatched bases: 2. The CDR3 contains 14 residues. CDR3 loop: CSARRGQANYGYTF. CDR3 DNA: TGCAGTGCTAGAAGGGGACAGGCTAACTATGGCTACACCTTC.

V gene TRBV6-5 combines with J gene TRBJ1-2; D might be TRBD1 (5 bases). Trimming cost V 0 bases and J 5 bases, with 16 bases left between them. CDR1 MNHEY and CDR2 SVGAGI come from the germline V gene. The CDR3 is made up of 16 amino acids. CDR3 amino acids: CASSYSEGVRIYGYTF. CDR3 in DNA: TGTGCCAGCAGTTACTCGGAAGGGGTTCGGATTTATGGCTACACCTTC.

This clonotype occurred once. The chain joins TRBV11-2 to TRBJ2-5; D is ambiguous. V gave up 6 bases and J gave up 3 bases, with 29 bases separating them. This CDR3 has 19 residues. In germline, CDR1 is SGHAT, CDR2 FQNNGV. This CDR3 reads CASSLRWSPDWNLKETQYF. The CDR3 DNA follows: TGTGCCAGCAGTTTAAGATGGTCCCCCGACTGGAATTTGAAAGAGACCCAGTACTTC.

This clonotype was seen at least ten times. The V call is TRBV7-8, the J call TRBJ2-3; 8 bases map to TRBD2. This CDR3 region has 15 residues. Germline trimming cut 4 bases from V and 4 bases from J; bases unmatched to any gene: 7. Germline CDR1 and CDR2: SGHVS and FQNEAQ. The CDR3: CASSSLRGGPDTQYF. CDR3 nucleotide sequence: TGTGCCAGCAGCTCCTTACGGGGGGGCCCAGATACGCAGTATTTT.

There are a few counts of this clonotype. The chain couples TRBV6-1 to TRBJ1-2; D unclear. The CDR3 spans 12 residues. Germline CDR1 MNHNS, CDR2 SASEGT. V was clipped by 5 bases and J by 8 bases, with 12 bases between them. CDR3 nucleotide sequence: TGTGCCAGCAGTCGGACCGAATCGGGCTACACCTTC. This sequence encodes CASSRTESGYTF.

The rearrangement links TRBV2 to TRBJ2-2, with 8 bases aligning to TRBD1. In germline, CDR1 is SNHLY, CDR2 FYNNEI. The CDR3 runs 15 residues. V shed 6 bases, J shed 6 bases, and the junction held 9 bases outside the gene matches. Here the CDR3 DNA reads TGTGCCAGCAGCTCGGGACAGGTCAGCCCCGGGGAGCTGTTTTTT. Residues: CASSSGQVSPGELFF.

The chain recombines TRBV2 with TRBJ1-6; D might be TRBD1 (6 bases). The CDR3 totals 14 residues. CDR1 is SNHLY, CDR2 FYNNEI, per germline. V lost 5 bases and J lost 6, with 11 bases in between. The CDR3, as DNA: TGTGCCAGCAGTCCTAGACAGGCTAATTCACCCCTCCACTTT. Translating gives CASSPRQANSPLHF. The whole variable domain, remainder taken from reference TRBV2 and TRBJ1-6, is EPEVTQTPSHQVTQMGQEVILRCVPISNHLYFYWYRQILGQKVEFLVSFYNNEISEKSEIFDDQFSVERPDGSNFTLKIRSTKLEDSAMYFCASSPRQANSPLHFGNGTRLTVT.

This CDR3 is CSAGQVAGELFF. Here the CDR3 DNA reads TGCAGTGCCGGACAGGTAGCCGGGGAGCTGTTTTTT. V usage is TRBV20-1 and J usage is TRBJ2-2; 7 bases are shared with TRBD1. The germline V gene has CDR1 DFQATT and CDR2 SNEGSKA (reference sequence). The CDR3 contains 12 residues. V shed 6 bases, J shed 6 bases, and the junction held 4 bases outside the gene matches.

The chain recombines TRBV12-3 or TRBV12-4 with TRBJ2-5; D gene uncertain. The CDR3 has 14 residues. Trimming left V 7 bases short and J 3 bases short, with 15 bases between. The CDR3 bases are TGTGCCAGCACCCCAGCCCCGCTTGAAGAGACCCAGTACTTC. This gives the protein CASTPAPLEETQYF.

The sample holds many counts of this clonotype. V is TRBV19 and J is TRBJ1-1; weak D call: TRBD1 (5 bases). The CDR3 covers 15 residues. Trimming cost V 1 base and J 2 bases, with 11 bases left between them. Looked up from germline, CDR1 is LNHDA and CDR2 is SQIVND (reference sequence). CDR3 DNA: TGTGCCAGTAGTATAGTAGGGGATGCAAACACTGAAGCTTTCTTT. Translating gives CASSIVGDANTEAFF. The variable domain in full, with the rest retrieved from reference TRBV19 and TRBJ1-1, is DGGITQSPKYLFRKEGQNVTLSCEQNLNHDAMYWYRQDPGQGLRLIYYSQIVNDFQKGDIAEGYSVSREKKESFPLTVTSAQKNPTAFYLCASSIVGDANTEAFFGQGTRLTVV.

V usage is TRBV24-1 and J usage is TRBJ1-2; TRBD1 matches 10 bases. CDR1 is KGHDR, CDR2 SFDVKD, per germline. Unmatched junction bases numbered 2, after V lost 7 bases and J lost 1 base. CDR3 length equals 14 residues. The CDR3 is CATSGTGDNYGYTF. CDR3 bases: TGTGCCACCAGCGGGACAGGGGATAACTATGGCTACACCTTC.

This clonotype was found many times. This sequence joins TRBV14 and TRBJ2-6; 10 nucleotides line up with TRBD2. Per germline, CDR1 SGHDN and CDR2 FVKESK. V shed 1 base and J 5 bases; nucleotides not matched to a gene: 14. This CDR3 contains 20 residues. CDR3 amino acids: CASSQGASGGLSLRANVLTF. The CDR3 nucleotides are TGTGCCAGCAGCCAAGGGGCTAGCGGGGGCCTCTCTCTTAGGGCCAACGTCCTGACTTTC.

The V and J genes are TRBV29-1 and TRBJ2-7; 8 positions agree with TRBD1. J was trimmed by 1 base and V by 5 bases; bases with no gene match: 4. CDR1 SQVTM and CDR2 ANQGSEA come from the germline V gene. The CDR3 runs 13 residues. Here the CDR3 reads CSVRRDRSYEQYF. CDR3 DNA sequence: TGCAGCGTTCGCCGGGACAGGTCCTACGAGCAGTACTTC.

V gene TRBV2 combines with J gene TRBJ2-7; D might be TRBD1 (6 bases). Trimming left V 1 base short and J 4 bases short, with 11 bases between. The CDR3 loop spans 14 amino acids. Germline values: CDR1 SNHLY, CDR2 FYNNEI. This CDR3 reads CASSEVPRGYEQYF. CDR3 nucleotides: TGTGCCAGCAGTGAAGTTCCCAGGGGTTACGAGCAGTACTTC. Together with reference TRBV2 and TRBJ2-7, the CDR3 gives the full variable domain: EPEVTQTPSHQVTQMGQEVILRCVPISNHLYFYWYRQILGQKVEFLVSFYNNEISEKSEIFDDQFSVERPDGSNFTLKIRSTKLEDSAMYFCASSEVPRGYEQYFGPGTRLTVT.

This clonotype was counted at least ten times. The CDR3, as DNA: TGTGCCAGTAGTCCTAGCGGGAGGAGCTCCTACGAGCAGTACTTC. Protein sequence: CASSPSGRSSYEQYF. This chain uses TRBV19 with TRBJ2-7, with TRBD2 identical over 11 bases. With V trimmed by 5 bases and J by 0 bases, 3 bases remained unmatched. This CDR3 spans 15 amino acids. CDR1 LNHDA and CDR2 SQIVND come from the germline V gene (reference sequence). Combining the CDR3 with reference TRBV19 and TRBJ2-7 gives the whole variable domain DGGITQSPKYLFRKEGQNVTLSCEQNLNHDAMYWYRQDPGQGLRLIYYSQIVNDFQKGDIAEGYSVSREKKESFPLTVTSAQKNPTAFYLCASSPSGRSSYEQYFGPGTRLTVT.

V usage is TRBV5-1 and J usage is TRBJ2-7; 9 bases agree with TRBD1. Germline assignment: CDR1 SGHRS and CDR2 YFSETQ. This CDR3 contains 15 residues. With V trimmed by 1 base and J by 2 bases, 4 bases remained unmatched. DNA for the CDR3: TGCGCCAGCAGCTTGATTTGGGACAGGGCCTACGAGCAGTACTTC. It is translated as CASSLIWDRAYEQYF.

Details on this clonotype: One base away lies a much larger clone, so this may be a sequencing read error. The chain combines TRBV20-1 with TRBJ2-2, with D possibly matching TRBD1 (6 bases). Germline V lookup: CDR1 DFQATT, CDR2 SNEGSKA (reference sequence). Trimming removed 5 bases from V and 3 bases from J, with 13 bases in between. The CDR3 has 14 amino acids. CDR3 loop: CSAGLGADTGELFF. In DNA, the CDR3 is TGCAGTGCTGGATTGGGGGCAGACACCGGGGAGCTGTTTTTT.